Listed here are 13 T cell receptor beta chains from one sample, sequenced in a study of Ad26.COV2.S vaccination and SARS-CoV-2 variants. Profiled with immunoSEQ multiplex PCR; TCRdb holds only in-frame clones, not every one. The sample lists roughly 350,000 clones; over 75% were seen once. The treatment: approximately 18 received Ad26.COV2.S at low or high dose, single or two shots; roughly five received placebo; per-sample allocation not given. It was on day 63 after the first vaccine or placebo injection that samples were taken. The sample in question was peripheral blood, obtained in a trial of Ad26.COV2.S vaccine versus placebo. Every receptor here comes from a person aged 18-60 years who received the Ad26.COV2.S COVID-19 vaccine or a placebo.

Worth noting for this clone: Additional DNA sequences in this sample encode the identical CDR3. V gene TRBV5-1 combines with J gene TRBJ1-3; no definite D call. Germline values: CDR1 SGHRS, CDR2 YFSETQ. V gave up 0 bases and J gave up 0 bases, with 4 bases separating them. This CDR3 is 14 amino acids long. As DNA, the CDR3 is TGCGCCAGCAGCTTGGAGGGCTCTGGAAACACCATATATTTT. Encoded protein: CASSLEGSGNTIYF.

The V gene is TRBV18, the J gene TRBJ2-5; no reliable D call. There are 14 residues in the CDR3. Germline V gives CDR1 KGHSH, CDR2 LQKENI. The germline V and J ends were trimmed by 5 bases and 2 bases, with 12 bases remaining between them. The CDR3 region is CASSATNLQETQYF. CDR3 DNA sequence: TGTGCCAGCTCAGCCACAAACCTACAAGAGACCCAGTACTTC.

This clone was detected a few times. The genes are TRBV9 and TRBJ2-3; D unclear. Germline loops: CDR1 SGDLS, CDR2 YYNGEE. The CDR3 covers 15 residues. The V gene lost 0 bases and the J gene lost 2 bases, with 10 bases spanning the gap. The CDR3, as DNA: TGTGCCAGCAGCGTAGCGGTTAGTAACACAGATACGCAGTATTTT. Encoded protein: CASSVAVSNTDTQYF.

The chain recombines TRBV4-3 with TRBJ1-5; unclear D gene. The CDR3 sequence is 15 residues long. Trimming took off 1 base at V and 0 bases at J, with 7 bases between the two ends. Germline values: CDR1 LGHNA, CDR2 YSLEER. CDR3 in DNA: TGCGCCAGCAGCCAAGGTTTCGTTAGCAATCAGCCCCAGCATTTT. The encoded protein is CASSQGFVSNQPQHF.

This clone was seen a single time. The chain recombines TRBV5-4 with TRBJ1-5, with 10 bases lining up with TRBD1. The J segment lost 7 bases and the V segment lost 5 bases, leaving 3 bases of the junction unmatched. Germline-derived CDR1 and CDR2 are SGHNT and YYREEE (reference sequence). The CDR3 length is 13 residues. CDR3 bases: TGTGCCAGCAGTAGGGACAGGGGACAGCCCCAGCATTTT. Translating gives CASSRDRGQPQHF.

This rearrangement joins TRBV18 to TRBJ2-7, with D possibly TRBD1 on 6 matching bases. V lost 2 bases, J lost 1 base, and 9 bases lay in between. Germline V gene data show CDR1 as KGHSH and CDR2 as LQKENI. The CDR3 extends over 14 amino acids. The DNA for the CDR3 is TGTGCCAGCTCACCAGGGGGCTGGTCCTACGAGCAGTACTTC. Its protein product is CASSPGGWSYEQYF.

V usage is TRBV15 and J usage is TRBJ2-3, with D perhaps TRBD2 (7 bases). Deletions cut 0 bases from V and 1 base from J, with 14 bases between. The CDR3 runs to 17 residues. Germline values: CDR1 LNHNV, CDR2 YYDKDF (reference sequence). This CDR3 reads CATSRDLPGGGTDTQYF. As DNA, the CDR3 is TGTGCCACCAGCAGAGACCTCCCGGGGGGCGGCACAGATACGCAGTATTTT.

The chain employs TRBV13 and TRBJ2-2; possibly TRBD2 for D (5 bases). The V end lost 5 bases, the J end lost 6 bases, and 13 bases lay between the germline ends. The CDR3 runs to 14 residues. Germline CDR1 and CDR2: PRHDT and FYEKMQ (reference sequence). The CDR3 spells CASSPVNGAGELFF. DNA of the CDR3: TGTGCCAGCAGCCCAGTCAACGGGGCCGGGGAGCTGTTTTTT.

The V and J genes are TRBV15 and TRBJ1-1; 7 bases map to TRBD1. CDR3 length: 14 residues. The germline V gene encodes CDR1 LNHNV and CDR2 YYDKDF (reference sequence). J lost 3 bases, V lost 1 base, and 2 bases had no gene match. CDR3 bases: TGTGCCACCAGCAGAGGACAGGGTGACACTGAAGCTTTCTTT. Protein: CATSRGQGDTEAFF.

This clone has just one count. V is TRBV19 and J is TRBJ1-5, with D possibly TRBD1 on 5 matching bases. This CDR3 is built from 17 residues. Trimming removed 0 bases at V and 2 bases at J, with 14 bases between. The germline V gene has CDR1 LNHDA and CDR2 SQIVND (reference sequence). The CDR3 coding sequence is TGTGCCAGTAGTATAGATCCCCAGGGTGGGGGCAATCAGCCCCAGCATTTT. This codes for CASSIDPQGGGNQPQHF.

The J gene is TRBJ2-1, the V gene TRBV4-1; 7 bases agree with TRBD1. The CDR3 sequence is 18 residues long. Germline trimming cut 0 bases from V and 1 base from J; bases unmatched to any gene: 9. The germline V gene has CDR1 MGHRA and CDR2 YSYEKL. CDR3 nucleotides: TGCGCCAGCAGCCAAGATCCCGGGACAGTAGTTTCCTACAATGAGCAGTTCTTC. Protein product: CASSQDPGTVVSYNEQFF.

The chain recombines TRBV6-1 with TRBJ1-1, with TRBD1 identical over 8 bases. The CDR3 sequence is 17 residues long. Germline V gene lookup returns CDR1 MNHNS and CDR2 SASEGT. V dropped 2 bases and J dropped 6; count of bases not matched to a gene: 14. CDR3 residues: CASSEPWTGKTFAEAFF. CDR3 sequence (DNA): TGTGCCAGCAGTGAACCCTGGACAGGGAAGACGTTCGCTGAAGCTTTCTTT.

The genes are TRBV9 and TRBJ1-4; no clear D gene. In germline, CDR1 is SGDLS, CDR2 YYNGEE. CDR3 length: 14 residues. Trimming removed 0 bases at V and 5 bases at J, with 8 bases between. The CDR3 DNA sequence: TGTGCCAGCAGCGTAGGGACCGGGAATGAAAAACTGTTTTTT. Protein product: CASSVGTGNEKLFF.